A single T cell receptor (beta chain) is shown here with its context. This entry is derived from a study of blood T cell repertoires in COVID-19. At the level of the study: COVID-19 samples from acute and convalescent phases originated in the United States, Italy and Spain. Sample material is recorded as cDNA or gDNA derived from T cells, B-cell-depleted T cells, or PBMCs.

In assigning cohorts, the study relied on participant-reported clinical history. Original data processing: By means of reference gene primer amplification, nucleated cell counts were estimated. Repertoires were generated with immunoSEQ multiplex PCR, while TCRdb's copy carries only in-frame clones and drops some. V, J and clone size were drawn from that table, and D and trimming were deduced from the DNA. This table holds over 200,000 clones, roughly 80% found once. From germline, CDR1 is SGHTA and CDR2 FQGNSA. V shed 0 bases and J shed 2 bases, with 8 bases lying between them. The CDR3 totals 15 residues.

The clonotype originates from a man aged 55 to 70 who had recovered from COVID-19. The V call is TRBV7-2, the J call TRBJ1-3; no definite D call. Input material: PBMCs or T cells enriched from blood (not recorded which). The CDR3 sequence is CASSLAWAAGNTIYF. The DNA for the CDR3 is TGTGCCAGCAGCTTAGCGTGGGCAGCTGGAAACACCATATATTTT.